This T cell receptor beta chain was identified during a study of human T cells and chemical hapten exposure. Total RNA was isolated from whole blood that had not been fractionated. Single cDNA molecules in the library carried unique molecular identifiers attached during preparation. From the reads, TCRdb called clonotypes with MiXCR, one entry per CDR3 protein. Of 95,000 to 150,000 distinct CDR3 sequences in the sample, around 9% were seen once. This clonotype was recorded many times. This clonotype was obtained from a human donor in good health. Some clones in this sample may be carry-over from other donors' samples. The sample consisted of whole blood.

CDR3 amino acids: CSVARGASNQPQHF. CDR3 DNA sequence: TGCAGCGTTGCGCGGGGGGCGAGCAATCAGCCCCAGCATTTT. The chain recombines TRBV29-1 with TRBJ1-5; D may be TRBD1 (6 bases). The germline V gene has CDR1 SQVTM and CDR2 ANQGSEA. Trimming took off 4 bases at V and 1 base at J, with 11 bases between the two ends. This CDR3 has 14 amino acids.